The sequence of this T cell receptor beta chain was determined in a study of T cell changes during pregnancy in multiple sclerosis. Sequencing used immunoSEQ multiplex PCR; TCRdb keeps in-frame clones, though not all of them. This sample has tens of thousands of clones; approximately 89% occur once, and the top ten carry less than 3.5%. This clone has only one observation. This CDR3 spans 15 amino acids. Germline V gene lookup returns CDR1 SGDLS and CDR2 YYNGEE. The V end lost 3 bases, the J end lost 4 bases, and 16 bases lay between the germline ends. The V gene is TRBV9, the J gene TRBJ1-1, with a possible D match to TRBD1 (6 bases). The sequence derives from a female donor with multiple sclerosis, enrolled in a pregnancy study. Material: CD8+ T cells from peripheral blood mononuclear cells, obtained in the second trimester of pregnancy. The CDR3 nucleotides read TGTGCCAGCAGCGCCGTAACAGGGCCGGCCACTGAAGCTTTCTTT. This sequence encodes CASSAVTGPATEAFF.